This record covers a single TCR beta chain. Here immunoSEQ multiplex PCR was the method, and the copy in TCRdb shows in-frame clones only, minus some. The sample includes 340,000 or so clones, around 83% of them seen just once. The sample belongs to a study of blood T cell repertoires in COVID-19. Per germline, CDR1 LNHNV and CDR2 YYDKDF (reference sequence). The length of the CDR3 is 15 residues. V lost 1 base and J lost 7; bases outside the gene matches: 7. The sequenced sample consisted of peripheral blood. This receptor was obtained from a man aged 30 to 45 with active or convalescent COVID-19. V is TRBV15 and J is TRBJ1-5, with 7 bases aligning to TRBD1. Here the CDR3 DNA reads TGTGCCACCAGCAGAGTGAACAGGGGAGACCAGCCCCAGCATTTT. It codes for CATSRVNRGDQPQHF. Full variable domain (missing parts from reference TRBV15 and TRBJ1-5): DAMVIQNPRYQVTQFGKPVTLSCSQTLNHNVMYWYQQKSSQAPKLLFHYYDKDFNNEADTPDNFQSRRPNTSFCFLDIRSPGLGDTAMYLCATSRVNRGDQPQHFGDGTRLSIL.